These 9 T cell receptor beta chains came from one sample sequenced in a study of T-cell reconstitution after alpha-beta-depleted transplantation in children. TCRbeta library construction was performed incorporating unique molecular identifiers. TCRdb fed the PCR reads into MiXCR, producing one record per CDR3 protein. The sample holds some 590,000 distinct CDR3 sequences, about 11% seen once. The source material was PBMCs from the stem cell graft donor, sampled from the stem cell graft. The origin of the receptors is a human donor who donated a stem cell graft to a child with acute myeloid leukemia.

This clonotype was detected ten times or more. J is TRBJ2-1 and V is TRBV20-1; TRBD2 matches 16 bases. CDR1 is DFQATT and CDR2 is SNEGSKA in the germline V gene (reference sequence). This CDR3 has 17 amino acids. J lost 9 bases, V lost 3 bases, and 11 bases had no gene match. The CDR3 region is CSASGRGTSGRALEQFF. The CDR3 DNA sequence: TGCAGTGCTAGTGGACGTGGGACTAGCGGGAGGGCCCTTGAGCAGTTCTTC.

In its sample, this clonotype was seen a few times. The chain employs TRBV12-3 or TRBV12-4 and TRBJ2-2, with TRBD1 matching over 8 bases. The CDR3 extends over 15 amino acids. Trimming took 6 bases from V and 5 from J; bases not matched to a gene: 8. The CDR3 loop is CASRPQGAGTGELFF. In DNA form, the CDR3 reads TGTGCCAGCAGACCCCAGGGGGCAGGGACCGGGGAGCTGTTTTTT.

V and J are TRBV5-1 and TRBJ2-7; 16 bases fit TRBD2. This CDR3 is 16 amino acids long. Germline values: CDR1 SGHRS, CDR2 YFSETQ. Losses at the gene ends were 3 bases for V and 5 bases for J; bases not matched to a gene: 5. CDR3 coding DNA: TGCGCCAGCAGCTCGGGGACTAGCGGGAGGGGGAACGAGCAGTACTTC. It encodes CASSSGTSGRGNEQYF.

The sample holds a few counts of this clonotype. The chain employs TRBV29-1 and TRBJ1-5, with a weak D call TRBD1 (5 bases). V gave up 8 bases and J gave up 5 bases, with 16 bases separating them. Germline-derived CDR1 and CDR2 are SQVTM and ANQGSEA. CDR3 length equals 13 residues. CDR3 in amino acids: CSHSAGRDQPQHF. DNA of the CDR3: TGCAGCCACTCAGCCGGCAGGGATCAGCCCCAGCATTTT.

At least ten counts were recorded for this clonotype. The chain links TRBV9 to TRBJ1-1; D is ambiguous. The CDR3 loop spans 14 amino acids. In germline, CDR1 is SGDLS, CDR2 YYNGEE. V lost 7 bases and J 11 bases, leaving 24 bases between the germline ends. The CDR3, as DNA: TGTGCCAGCCGAAAACTTAGAGTGGGCGAGGTGGCTTTCTTT. It encodes CASRKLRVGEVAFF.

The chain joins TRBV28 to TRBJ2-7; 15 bases are shared with TRBD2. With V trimmed by 2 bases and J by 2 bases, 4 bases remained unmatched. Per germline, CDR1 MDHEN and CDR2 SYDVKM. The length of the CDR3 is 17 residues. This CDR3 reads CASSLGTSGRPTYEQYF. CDR3 coding DNA: TGTGCCAGCAGTTTAGGGACTAGCGGGAGGCCTACCTACGAGCAGTACTTC.

In its sample, this clonotype was seen a few times. The chain combines TRBV6-2 or TRBV6-3 with TRBJ2-1; TRBD2 aligns across 15 bases. Germline V gene data show CDR1 as MNHEY and CDR2 as SVGEGT. The V and J ends lost 7 bases and 9 bases, in that order; junction bases with no gene match: 10. The CDR3 has 16 residues. The CDR3 spells CASTDRTSGRAFEQFF. In DNA form, the CDR3 reads TGTGCCAGCACCGACAGGACTAGCGGGAGGGCCTTTGAGCAGTTCTTC.

This clonotype was recorded at least ten times. V is TRBV4-2 and J is TRBJ2-1, with D unclear. The CDR3 has 12 residues. V was shortened by 0 bases and J by 8 bases, with 5 bases between the two germline ends. Germline CDR1 LGHNA, CDR2 YNFKEQ. The CDR3 is CASSQDIDEQFF. The DNA for the CDR3 is TGTGCCAGCAGCCAAGATATCGATGAGCAGTTCTTC.

V gene TRBV11-2 combines with J gene TRBJ2-7; 10 bases align to TRBD1. The J segment lost 7 bases and the V segment lost 5 bases, leaving 14 bases of the junction unmatched. This CDR3 has 16 residues. CDR1 is SGHAT and CDR2 is FQNNGV in the germline V gene. Here the CDR3 DNA reads TGTGCCAGCAGCCGTAGACCCGGGACAGGGGAAGGGGAGCAGTACTTC. This translates into CASSRRPGTGEGEQYF.